Included here is one T cell receptor beta chain sequence, with context. Its antigen is unidentified. These data are taken from a study of cytomegalovirus exposure and HLA in healthy donors. PCR employed 60 Vbeta and 13 Jbeta primers. Produced via immunoSEQ multiplex PCR; TCRdb's table is partial and in-frame only. The sample includes over 200,000 clones, about 70% of them seen just once. Trimming at V came to 4 bases and at J to 6 bases, leaving 10 bases not matched to a gene. Germline-derived CDR1 and CDR2 are MNHNY and SVGAGI (reference sequence). The CDR3 runs 15 residues. Regarding the study as a whole: When presence/absence was analysed, sequencing depth was taken to be roughly uniform across donors. Later on, a genetic analysis was performed. It linked a missense variant in DCLRE1C with V- and J-gene trimming of TCR beta. Excluded: some indistinguishable V segments such as TRBV6-2 and TRBV6-3.

Sequencing was performed on PBMCs. The sequence was collected from a middle-aged man in good health and CMV-seropositive. The rearrangement joins TRBV6-6 to TRBJ2-5; 8 bases fit TRBD1. The CDR3 nucleotides are TGTGCCAGCAGTTCGGCAGGGGGCTCGGGGAAGACCCAGTACTTC. It translates to CASSSAGGSGKTQYF.